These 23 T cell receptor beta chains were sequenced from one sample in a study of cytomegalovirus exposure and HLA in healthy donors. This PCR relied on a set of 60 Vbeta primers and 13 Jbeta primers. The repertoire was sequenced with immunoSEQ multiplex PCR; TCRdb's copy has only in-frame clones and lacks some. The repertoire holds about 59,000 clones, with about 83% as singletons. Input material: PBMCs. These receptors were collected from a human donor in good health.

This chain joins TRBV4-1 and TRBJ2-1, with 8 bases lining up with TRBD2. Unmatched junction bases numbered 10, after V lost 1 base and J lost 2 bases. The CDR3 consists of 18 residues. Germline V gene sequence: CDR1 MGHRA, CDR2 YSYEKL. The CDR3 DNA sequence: TGCGCCAGCAGCCAAGTGTATGTCAGCGGGAGAACCTACAATGAGCAGTTCTTC. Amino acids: CASSQVYVSGRTYNEQFF.

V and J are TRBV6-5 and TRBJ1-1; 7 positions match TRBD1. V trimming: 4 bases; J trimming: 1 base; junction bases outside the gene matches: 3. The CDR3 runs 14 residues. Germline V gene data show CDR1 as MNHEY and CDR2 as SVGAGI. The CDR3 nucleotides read TGTGCCAGCAGTTTGACAGGGAGGAACACTGAAGCTTTCTTT. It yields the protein CASSLTGRNTEAFF.

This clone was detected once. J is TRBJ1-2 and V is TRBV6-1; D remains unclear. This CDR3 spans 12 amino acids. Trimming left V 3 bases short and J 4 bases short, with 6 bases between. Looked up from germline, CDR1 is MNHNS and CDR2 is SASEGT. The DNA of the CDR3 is TGTGCCAGCAGTGATAGCGGCTATGGCTACACCTTC. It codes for CASSDSGYGYTF.

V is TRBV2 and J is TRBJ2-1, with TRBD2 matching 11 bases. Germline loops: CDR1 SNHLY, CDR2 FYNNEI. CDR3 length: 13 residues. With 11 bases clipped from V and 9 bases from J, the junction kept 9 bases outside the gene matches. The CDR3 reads CASASGRKGEQFF. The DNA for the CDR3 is TGTGCCTCGGCTAGCGGGAGGAAAGGTGAGCAGTTCTTC.

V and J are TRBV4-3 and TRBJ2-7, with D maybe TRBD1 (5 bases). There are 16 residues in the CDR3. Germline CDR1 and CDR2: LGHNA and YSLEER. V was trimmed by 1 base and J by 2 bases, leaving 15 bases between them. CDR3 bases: TGCGCCAGCAGCCAAGGAGTCCCAGGGTCTCCCTACGAGCAGTACTTC. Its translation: CASSQGVPGSPYEQYF.

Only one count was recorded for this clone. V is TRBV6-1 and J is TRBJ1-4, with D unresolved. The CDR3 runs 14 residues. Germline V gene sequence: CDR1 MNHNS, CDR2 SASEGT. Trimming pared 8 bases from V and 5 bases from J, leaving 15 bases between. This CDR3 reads CASGEGQGNEKLFF. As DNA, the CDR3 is TGTGCCAGCGGGGAGGGCCAAGGGAATGAAAAACTGTTTTTT.

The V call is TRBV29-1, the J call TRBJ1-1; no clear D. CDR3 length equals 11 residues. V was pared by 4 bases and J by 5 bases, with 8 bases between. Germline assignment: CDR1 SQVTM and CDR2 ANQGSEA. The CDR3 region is CSVVWETEAFF. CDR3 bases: TGCAGCGTTGTTTGGGAGACTGAAGCTTTCTTT.

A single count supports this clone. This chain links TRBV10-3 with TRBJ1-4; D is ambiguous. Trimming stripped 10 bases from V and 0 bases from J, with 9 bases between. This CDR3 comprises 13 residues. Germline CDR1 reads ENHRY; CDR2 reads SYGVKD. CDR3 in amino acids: CATQAATNEKLFF. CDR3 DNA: TGTGCCACCCAAGCTGCAACTAATGAAAAACTGTTTTTT.

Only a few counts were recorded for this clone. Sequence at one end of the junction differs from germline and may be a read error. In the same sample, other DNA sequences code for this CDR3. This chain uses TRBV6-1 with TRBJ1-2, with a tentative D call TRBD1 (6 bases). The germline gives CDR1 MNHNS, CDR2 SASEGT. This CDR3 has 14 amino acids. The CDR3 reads CASRGRGTQYGCTF. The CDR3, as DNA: TGTGCCAGCAGAGGGCGTGGGACACAGTATGGCTGCACCTTC.

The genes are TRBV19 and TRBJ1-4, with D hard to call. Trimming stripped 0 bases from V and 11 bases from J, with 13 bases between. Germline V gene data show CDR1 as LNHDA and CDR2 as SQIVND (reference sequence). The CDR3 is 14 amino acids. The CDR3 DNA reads TGTGCCAGTAGTATAGATCTATCGGGGAGGAAACTGTTTTTT. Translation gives CASSIDLSGRKLFF.

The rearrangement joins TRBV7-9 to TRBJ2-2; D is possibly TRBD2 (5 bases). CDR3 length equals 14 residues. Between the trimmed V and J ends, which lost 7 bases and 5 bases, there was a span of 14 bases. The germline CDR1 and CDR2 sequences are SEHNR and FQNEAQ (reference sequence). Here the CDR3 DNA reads TGTGCCAGCAACAACCAGAGGGCTACCGGGGAGCTGTTTTTT. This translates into CASNNQRATGELFF.

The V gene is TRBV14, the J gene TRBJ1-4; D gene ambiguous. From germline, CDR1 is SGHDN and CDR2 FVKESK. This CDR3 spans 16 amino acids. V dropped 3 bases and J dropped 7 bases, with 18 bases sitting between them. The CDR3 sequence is CASSHGRGGIAEKLFF. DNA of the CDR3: TGTGCCAGCAGCCATGGGCGCGGAGGAATAGCTGAAAAACTGTTTTTT. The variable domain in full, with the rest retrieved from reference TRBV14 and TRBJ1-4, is EAGVTQFPSHSVIEKGQTVTLRCDPISGHDNLYWYRRVMGKEIKFLLHFVKESKQDESGMPNNRFLAERTGGTYSTLKVQPAELEDSGVYFCASSHGRGGIAEKLFFGSGTQLSVL.

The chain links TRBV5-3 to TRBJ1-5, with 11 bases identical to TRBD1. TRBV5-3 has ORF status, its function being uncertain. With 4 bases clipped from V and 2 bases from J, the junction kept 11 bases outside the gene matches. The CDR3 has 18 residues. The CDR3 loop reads CARSLDRGRVGGNQPQHF. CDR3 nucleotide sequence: TGTGCCAGAAGCCTGGACAGGGGGCGAGTCGGGGGCAATCAGCCCCAGCATTTT.

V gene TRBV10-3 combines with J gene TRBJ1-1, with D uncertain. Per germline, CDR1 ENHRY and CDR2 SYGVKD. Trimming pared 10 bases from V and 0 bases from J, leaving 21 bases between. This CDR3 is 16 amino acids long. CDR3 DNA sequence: TGTGCCAGCAATCGAGGGAATACTGCCATGAACACTGAAGCTTTCTTT. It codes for CASNRGNTAMNTEAFF.

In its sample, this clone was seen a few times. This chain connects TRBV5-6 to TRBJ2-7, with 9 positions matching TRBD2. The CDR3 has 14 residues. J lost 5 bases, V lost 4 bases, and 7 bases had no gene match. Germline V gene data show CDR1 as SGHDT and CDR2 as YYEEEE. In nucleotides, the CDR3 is TGTGCCAGCAGCAGTAGCGGGAGTGCAGACGAGCAGTACTTC. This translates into CASSSSGSADEQYF.

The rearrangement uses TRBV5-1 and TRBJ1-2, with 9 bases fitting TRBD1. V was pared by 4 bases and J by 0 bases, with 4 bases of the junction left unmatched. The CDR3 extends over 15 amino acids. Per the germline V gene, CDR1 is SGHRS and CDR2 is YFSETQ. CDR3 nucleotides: TGCGCCAGCAGCAGGGGACAGGGCTCTAACTATGGCTACACCTTC. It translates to CASSRGQGSNYGYTF. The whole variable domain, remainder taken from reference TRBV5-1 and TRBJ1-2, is KAGVTQTPRYLIKTRGQQVTLSCSPISGHRSVSWYQQTPGQGLQFLFEYFSETQRNKGNFPGRFSGRQFSNSRSEMNVSTLELGDSALYLCASSRGQGSNYGYTFGSGTRLTVV.

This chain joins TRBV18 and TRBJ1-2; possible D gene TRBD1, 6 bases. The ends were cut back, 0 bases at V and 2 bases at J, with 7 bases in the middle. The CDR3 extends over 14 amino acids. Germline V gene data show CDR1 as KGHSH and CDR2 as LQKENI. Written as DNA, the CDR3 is TGTGCCAGCTCACCACCGGGGGCAAACTATGGCTACACCTTC. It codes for CASSPPGANYGYTF.

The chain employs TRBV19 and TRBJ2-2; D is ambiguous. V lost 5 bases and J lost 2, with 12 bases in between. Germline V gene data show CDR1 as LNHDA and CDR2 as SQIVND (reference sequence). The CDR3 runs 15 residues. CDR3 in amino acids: CASSHDHSNTGELFF. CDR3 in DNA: TGTGCCAGTAGTCACGATCACAGTAACACCGGGGAGCTGTTTTTT.

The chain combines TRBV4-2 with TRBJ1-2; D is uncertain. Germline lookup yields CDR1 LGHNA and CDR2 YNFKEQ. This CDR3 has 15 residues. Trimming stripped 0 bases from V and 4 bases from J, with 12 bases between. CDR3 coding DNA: TGTGCCAGCAGCCAAGATCTTGGGGAGGGCTATGGCTACACCTTC. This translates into CASSQDLGEGYGYTF.

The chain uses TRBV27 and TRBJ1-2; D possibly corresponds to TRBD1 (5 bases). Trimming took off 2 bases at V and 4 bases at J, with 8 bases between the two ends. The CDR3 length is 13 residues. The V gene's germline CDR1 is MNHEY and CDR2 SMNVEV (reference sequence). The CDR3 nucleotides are TGTGCCAGCAGTTTAGGGGACTCCTATGGCTACACCTTC. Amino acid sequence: CASSLGDSYGYTF.

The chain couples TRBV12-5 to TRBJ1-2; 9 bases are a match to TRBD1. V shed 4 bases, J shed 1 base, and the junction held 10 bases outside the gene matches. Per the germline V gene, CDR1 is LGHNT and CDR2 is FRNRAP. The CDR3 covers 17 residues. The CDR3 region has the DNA TGTGCTAGTGGTTCGATCGGACAGGGGACTATTAACTATGGCTACACCTTC. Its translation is CASGSIGQGTINYGYTF.

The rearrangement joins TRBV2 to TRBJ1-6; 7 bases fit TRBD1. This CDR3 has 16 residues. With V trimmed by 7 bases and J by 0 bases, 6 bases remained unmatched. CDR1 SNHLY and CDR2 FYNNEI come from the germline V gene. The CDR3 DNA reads TGTGCCAGCATACGGACAGGAAGCTCCTATAATTCACCCCTCCACTTT. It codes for CASIRTGSSYNSPLHF.

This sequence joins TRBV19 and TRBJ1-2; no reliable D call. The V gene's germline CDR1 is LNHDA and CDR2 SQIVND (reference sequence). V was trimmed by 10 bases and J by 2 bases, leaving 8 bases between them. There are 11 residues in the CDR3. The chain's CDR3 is CATEANYGYTF. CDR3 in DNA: TGTGCCACCGAGGCCAACTATGGCTACACCTTC.